The rows below give T cell receptor beta chains drawn from one sample of a study of identical twins. TCRdb analysed the 5' RACE reads with MiXCR anew, one entry per CDR3 protein. The sample gives some 600,000 distinct CDR3 sequences, 7.1% of which show up once; roughly 1.6% is in the top ten. This sample also belongs to another study, concerning yellow fever vaccine responses in identical twins.

The material sequenced was PBMCs. These receptors all stem from a woman aged 18-29 years in good health. CDR3s include the opening cysteine and the closing phenylalanine or tryptophan. The D gene is left open where the match is weak. Clone size is given for some rows only: seen once, a few or many times, or a class if the clone is expanded.

TRBJ1-2	many	.	TRBV4-1	TGCGCCAGCAGCCAAGAAGACAGCTTGAACTATGGCTACACCTTC	CASSQEDSLNYGYTF
TRBJ1-4	.	.	TRBV6-2/TRBV6-3	TGTGCCAGCAGTTACGGACGGGCTAATGAAAAACTGTTTTTT	CASSYGRANEKLFF
TRBJ2-7	.	TRBD2	TRBV3-1	TGTGCCTGCACCCACCCGGGACTAGCGGGATCGGAGCAGTACTTC	CACTHPGLAGSEQYF
TRBJ1-1	many	.	TRBV6-5	TGTGCCATCCGTTTCAGGGTGGACACTGAAGCTTTCTTT	CAIRFRVDTEAFF
TRBJ1-1	.	.	TRBV12-3/TRBV12-4	TGTGCCAGCAGTTTGTCCCAGGCCACTGAAGCTTTCTTT	CASSLSQATEAFF
TRBJ2-2	.	TRBD2	TRBV10-2	TGCGGGATGGGCAGCGGGGAGGCCGGGGAGCTGTTTTTT	CGMGSGEAGELFF
TRBJ2-5	.	TRBD2	TRBV7-9	TGTGCCAGCAGCACCCGGACTAGCGGAGTGTCAAAAGAGACCCAGTACTTC	CASSTRTSGVSKETQYF
TRBJ2-1	.	TRBD2	TRBV15	TGTGCCACCAGCAGAGATTGGCGGGAGAATGGGCTCAATGAGCAGTTCTTC	CATSRDWRENGLNEQFF
TRBJ1-5	many	TRBD1	TRBV12-3/TRBV12-4	TGTGCCAGCAGTTTCGGACAGGGTTGGAATCAGCCCCAGCATTTT	CASSFGQGWNQPQHF
TRBJ1-1	.	TRBD1	TRBV6-4	TGTGCCAGCAGGAGGACAGGTTTGGGGGGCACTGAAGCTTTCTTT	CASRRTGLGGTEAFF
TRBJ2-2	.	TRBD2	TRBV20-1	TGCAGTGCTAGATCCGGACTAGCGGGGGGGTACGGGGAGCTGTTTTTT	CSARSGLAGGYGELFF
TRBJ1-5	many	TRBD1	TRBV5-1	TGCGCCAGCAGCTTGGACAGGGGTCAGCCCCAGCATTTT	CASSLDRGQPQHF
TRBJ2-1	.	TRBD2	TRBV6-1	TGTGCCAGCAGTCCGCAGGTAGCGGGGACCTACAATGAGCAGTTCTTC	CASSPQVAGTYNEQFF
TRBJ2-2	many	.	TRBV10-3	TGTGCCATCAGTCCTACAGGGACCCTGAACACCGGGGAGCTGTTTTTT	CAISPTGTLNTGELFF
TRBJ2-2	few	TRBD1	TRBV12-3/TRBV12-4	TGTGCCAGCAGTCGGACAGGGCCGACCGGGGAGCTGTTTTTT	CASSRTGPTGELFF
TRBJ1-1	few	TRBD1	TRBV20-1	TGCAGTGCCCACCCCCGGGACAGGAACACTGAAGCTTTCTTT	CSAHPRDRNTEAFF
TRBJ2-3	many	TRBD1	TRBV20-1	TGCAGTGCTTCGGACAGGGGAGGAGATACGCAGTATTTT	CSASDRGGDTQYF
TRBJ1-5	many	TRBD1	TRBV28	TGTGCCAGCAGCACCACAGGGGTCGTTCAGCCCCAGCATTTT	CASSTTGVVQPQHF
TRBJ1-2	.	TRBD1	TRBV3-1	TGTGCCAGCAGCCAAGATAACAGGGGAGGTTATGGCTACACCTTC	CASSQDNRGGYGYTF
TRBJ2-1	few	.	TRBV6-5	TGTGCCAGCAGTTACACGGATGGCAATGAGCAGTTCTTC	CASSYTDGNEQFF
TRBJ2-3	.	.	TRBV12-3/TRBV12-4	TGTGCCAGCAGTTTTGAGGCCATGGGGATGAATACGCAGTATTTT	CASSFEAMGMNTQYF
TRBJ2-1	many	TRBD2	TRBV12-3/TRBV12-4	TGTGCCAGCAGCATCGGGACTACGAGCTCCTACAATGAGCAGTTCTTC	CASSIGTTSSYNEQFF
TRBJ2-3	.	TRBD2	TRBV27	TGTGCCAGCGCGGGAGGGAACACAGATACGCAGTATTTT	CASAGGNTDTQYF